What follows are 13 T cell receptor beta chains derived from one specimen sequenced in a study of T cell changes during pregnancy in multiple sclerosis. Only in-frame clones appear in the TCRdb table, and some are missing; sequencing was by immunoSEQ multiplex PCR. The repertoire has tens of thousands of clones, roughly 92% of them found once; the top ten carry 1% to 1.5%. The sample comprised peripheral blood. Every receptor here comes from a female donor with multiple sclerosis, enrolled in a pregnancy study.

This clone was detected once. The rearrangement joins TRBV7-9 to TRBJ2-5; 7 bases match TRBD1. Trimming cost V 4 bases and J 4 bases; bases outside gene matches: 9. Looked up from germline, CDR1 is SEHNR and CDR2 is FQNEAQ (reference sequence). CDR3 length: 15 residues. CDR3 sequence (DNA): TGTGCCAGCAGCTCCCCGCAGGACAGGAGAGAGACCCAGTACTTC. Its protein product is CASSSPQDRRETQYF.

The chain is built from TRBV2 and TRBJ2-5; 11 bases agree with TRBD1. Germline trimming cut 0 bases from V and 1 base from J; bases unmatched to any gene: 4. Germline lookup yields CDR1 SNHLY and CDR2 FYNNEI. The CDR3 contains 17 residues. CDR3 sequence reads: CASSEAGDRGIQETQYF. CDR3 DNA: TGTGCCAGCAGTGAAGCTGGGGACAGGGGGATCCAAGAGACCCAGTACTTC.

CDR3 sequence reads: CASIQGNTGELFF. Written as DNA, the CDR3 is TGTGCCAGTATACAGGGTAATACCGGGGAGCTGTTTTTT. The chain employs TRBV19 and TRBJ2-2; possibly TRBD1 for D (6 bases). The CDR3 extends over 13 amino acids. Per the germline V gene, CDR1 is LNHDA and CDR2 is SQIVND (reference sequence). Deletions cut 7 bases from V and 5 bases from J, with 11 bases between.

The chain has TRBV5-4 and TRBJ2-3; 11 positions match TRBD2. CDR1 is SGHNT, CDR2 YYREEE, per germline (reference sequence). This CDR3 spans 17 amino acids. Trimming at V came to 1 base and at J to 5 bases, leaving 9 bases not matched to a gene. The CDR3 protein is CASSLPILAGVGDTQYF. CDR3 in DNA: TGTGCCAGCAGCTTGCCGATACTAGCGGGGGTAGGAGATACGCAGTATTTT.

CDR3 nucleotide sequence: TGTGCCTGGAGTGTCACTGTCAGGGCGTGGGCAGATACGCAGTATTTT. Amino acids: CAWSVTVRAWADTQYF. The chain carries TRBV30 and TRBJ2-3, with D perhaps TRBD1 (5 bases). Between the trimmed V and J ends, which lost 0 bases and 4 bases, there was a span of 17 bases. Per the germline V gene, CDR1 is GTSNPN and CDR2 is SVGIG (reference sequence). The CDR3 totals 16 residues.

The gene calls are TRBV6-4 and TRBJ2-6, with 10 nucleotides matching TRBD1. The CDR3 has 17 amino acids. Unmatched junction bases numbered 0, after V lost 1 base and J lost 0 bases. Germline CDR1 reads MRHNA; CDR2 reads SNTAGT. The chain's CDR3 is CASSDWTGGSGANVLTF. The DNA for the CDR3 is TGTGCCAGCAGTGACTGGACAGGGGGCTCTGGGGCCAACGTCCTGACTTTC.

The chain uses TRBV7-9 and TRBJ1-4; no clear D. Trimming removed 5 bases from V and 5 bases from J, with 12 bases in between. Germline CDR1 SEHNR, CDR2 FQNEAQ (reference sequence). The CDR3 loop spans 14 amino acids. This CDR3 is CASSHDGRNEKLFF. DNA of the CDR3: TGTGCCAGCAGCCACGACGGAAGAAATGAAAAACTGTTTTTT.

The V and J genes are TRBV11-3 and TRBJ2-7; a possible D gene is TRBD1 (6 bases). Germline V CDR1 and CDR2: SGHNT, YENEEA. The CDR3 spans 13 residues. V was trimmed by 5 bases and J by 3 bases, leaving 11 bases between them. CDR3: CASSPTGFYEQYF. The CDR3 region has the DNA TGTGCCAGCAGCCCGACAGGCTTCTACGAGCAGTACTTC.

V usage is TRBV5-6 and J usage is TRBJ2-3; 8 nucleotides agree with TRBD1. The germline V gene has CDR1 SGHDT and CDR2 YYEEEE. The CDR3 length is 15 residues. V was clipped by 2 bases and J by 10 bases; unmatched bases: 12. The CDR3 DNA follows: TGTGCCAGCAGCTTAGGTACAGGGGGGAAAGTGGCGCAGTATTTT. Residues: CASSLGTGGKVAQYF.

The chain couples TRBV27 to TRBJ2-1; TRBD2 matches 14 bases. Germline trimming cut 3 bases from V and 7 bases from J; bases unmatched to any gene: 5. CDR3 size: 16 residues. Per germline, CDR1 MNHEY and CDR2 SMNVEV (reference sequence). The CDR3 reads CASSFMGLAGENEQFF. The CDR3 DNA is TGTGCCAGCAGTTTCATGGGACTAGCGGGAGAGAATGAGCAGTTCTTC.

The V and J genes are TRBV6-1 and TRBJ1-5; TRBD1 agrees at 11 bases. CDR1 is MNHNS, CDR2 SASEGT, per germline. The CDR3 spans 14 residues. Trimming at V came to 8 bases and at J to 7 bases, leaving 7 bases not matched to a gene. This CDR3 is CASLRDRGIQPQHF. The CDR3, as DNA: TGTGCCAGCCTAAGGGACAGGGGGATACAGCCCCAGCATTTT.

This rearrangement joins TRBV19 to TRBJ1-5; D gene ambiguous. Germline V CDR1 and CDR2: LNHDA, SQIVND (reference sequence). CDR3 length equals 15 residues. Trimming removed 5 bases at V and 4 bases at J, with 15 bases between. The CDR3 DNA is TGTGCCAGTAGTCCTCCGGGCAGTTGGAATCAGCCCCAGCATTTT. Its translation is CASSPPGSWNQPQHF.

The CDR3 bases are TGTGCCAGCAGCGTAGCAGCGGGAGGGCCTGGGGAGACCCAGTACTTC. Translating it yields CASSVAAGGPGETQYF. This sequence joins TRBV9 and TRBJ2-5, with TRBD2 matching 10 bases. Trimming cost V 0 bases and J 5 bases; bases outside gene matches: 7. CDR1 SGDLS and CDR2 YYNGEE come from the germline V gene. The CDR3 covers 16 residues.